Sequencing of this T cell receptor (beta chain) was carried out in a study of shared clonotypes between healthy human individuals. The protocol was immunoSEQ multiplex PCR, while the TCRdb copy is restricted to in-frame clones and leaves out a portion. The sample has around 1.4 million clones, roughly 98.5% seen once. A single count supports this clone. The source of this sequence is a man in his thirties or forties in good health. The specimen sequenced was naive CD4+ T cells sorted from blood. The subset denotes: CD45RA+ positively selected.

Here the CDR3 DNA reads TGTGCCAGCAGAATGGGGACAGCTCAGCCCCAGCATTTT. This encodes CASRMGTAQPQHF. The chain joins TRBV28 to TRBJ1-5, with TRBD1 matching 7 bases. The CDR3 consists of 13 residues. From germline, CDR1 is MDHEN and CDR2 SYDVKM. Trimming took 6 bases from V and 6 from J; bases not matched to a gene: 5.